These 3 T cell receptor beta chains share one sample of origin, sequenced in a study of cytomegalovirus exposure and HLA in healthy donors (dated by TCRdb to the late 2010s). Libraries came from the immunoSEQ multiplex PCR assay. A mixture of 60 forward primers for TCR Vbeta segments and 13 reverse primers for TCR Jbeta segments was used in the multiplex PCR. TCRdb retrieved this table from immuneACCESS and kept in-frame rearrangements only. Not all clones are present; in checked studies, unresolved V genes account for under half, and no reason is known for the remainder. This sample's table carries 200,000 or so clones. About 0.74% of the sample is taken by the ten largest. Sequencing was performed on PBMCs. The receptor set was obtained from a boy aged 5-17 years in good health and CMV-seronegative.

The chain recombines TRBV28 with TRBJ1-5; D gene uncertain. The V end was cut by 5 bases, the J end by 8 bases, with 31 bases between. Per germline, CDR1 MDHEN and CDR2 SYDVKM. This CDR3 spans 19 amino acids. CDR3 protein: CASSPTPYTYPLAIEPQHF. The CDR3 region has the DNA TGTGCCAGCAGTCCTACCCCCTACACGTACCCACTAGCAATTGAGCCCCAGCATTTT.

The chain couples TRBV5-6 to TRBJ2-7; perhaps TRBD2 as D (5 bases). Germline V CDR1 and CDR2: SGHDT, YYEEEE. The CDR3 has 13 residues. V lost 3 bases, J lost 7 bases, and 14 bases lay in between. CDR3 in DNA: TGTGCCAGCAGCTCTGCAGGAAGAGGGGAGCAGTACTTC. Protein sequence: CASSSAGRGEQYF.

The gene calls are TRBV6-6 and TRBJ1-5; D remains ambiguous. CDR3 length: 12 residues. The V and J ends lost 7 bases and 4 bases respectively, with 8 bases between them. Per germline, CDR1 MNHNY and CDR2 SVGAGI (reference sequence). CDR3 loop: CASNSKNQPQHF. The CDR3 region has the DNA TGTGCCAGCAACTCCAAGAATCAGCCCCAGCATTTT.